These T cell receptor beta chains were read from a single sample in a study of tumor-infiltrating lymphocytes in primary liver carcinoma. TCRdb re-derived calls from the multiplex PCR reads in MiXCR, one entry per CDR3 protein. The sample lists 99,000 or so distinct CDR3 sequences, roughly 80% occurring once. The sequencing input was liver tumor tissue from sampling region 3. Source of these receptors: a man in his forties or fifties with primary liver carcinoma and hepatitis B virus infection. Each CDR3 is given with its conserved first and last residue. Fields, in order: V gene, clone size, J gene, D gene, CDR3 DNA, CDR3 protein. D genes are given only for firm matches. Clone size is shown for a subset of rows, as once, few, many or a class of expanded clone.

v_gene: TRBV18
abundance: .
j_gene: TRBJ2-7
d_gene: TRBD2
CDR3nt: TGTGCCAACTCGTCCGGTGCTAGCGGGTACGAGCAGTACTTC
CDR3aa: CANSSGASGYEQYF

v_gene: TRBV10-2
abundance: medium-sized
j_gene: TRBJ2-7
d_gene: TRBD1
CDR3nt: TGCGCCACATACACGACAGGGGGTACCTACGAGCAGTACTTC
CDR3aa: CATYTTGGTYEQYF

v_gene: TRBV6-1
abundance: once
j_gene: TRBJ2-1
d_gene: TRBD2
CDR3nt: TGTGCCAGCATCGTAGCGGGAGTACGCAATGAGCAGTTCTTC
CDR3aa: CASIVAGVRNEQFF

v_gene: TRBV11-2
abundance: .
j_gene: TRBJ2-7
d_gene: TRBD2
CDR3nt: TGTGCCAGCAGCTTCAGGGAGGGGAGGACTAGCTGGCTCAGCTTCTACGAGCAGTACTTC
CDR3aa: CASSFREGRTSWLSFYEQYF

v_gene: TRBV10-2
abundance: .
j_gene: TRBJ1-1
d_gene: .
CDR3nt: TGTGCCAGCACCCAGGATCGGGGGAGAGCTTTCTTT
CDR3aa: CASTQDRGRAFF

v_gene: TRBV6-2/TRBV6-3
abundance: .
j_gene: TRBJ2-1
d_gene: TRBD2
CDR3nt: TGTCCCAGCAGAACCGGGACTAGTGGTTACAATGAGCAGTTCTTC
CDR3aa: CPSRTGTSGYNEQFF

v_gene: TRBV6-5
abundance: once
j_gene: TRBJ2-1
d_gene: TRBD1
CDR3nt: TGTGCCAGCAGTCCCCGTGCAGGGGGTGAGCAGTTCTTC
CDR3aa: CASSPRAGGEQFF

v_gene: TRBV10-2
abundance: .
j_gene: TRBJ2-3
d_gene: .
CDR3nt: TGCGCCAGCGGTCGCACAGATACGCAGTATTTT
CDR3aa: CASGRTDTQYF

v_gene: TRBV29-1
abundance: once
j_gene: TRBJ2-2
d_gene: TRBD2
CDR3nt: TGCAGCGTTGGGACTAGCGCAGTGAACACCGGGGAGCTGTCTTTT
CDR3aa: CSVGTSAVNTGELSF

v_gene: TRBV29-1
abundance: .
j_gene: TRBJ1-1
d_gene: .
CDR3nt: TGCAGTCCTTTTCAGGGGAGGGAAAGTGAAGCTTTCTTT
CDR3aa: CSPFQGRESEAFF

v_gene: TRBV5-1
abundance: .
j_gene: TRBJ2-1
d_gene: TRBD2
CDR3nt: TGTACCAGCAGCTTAACTAGCGGACTCAATGAGCAGTTCTTC
CDR3aa: CTSSLTSGLNEQFF

v_gene: TRBV6-1
abundance: .
j_gene: TRBJ1-5
d_gene: .
CDR3nt: TGTGCCAGCAGCCCCATGGACAGAAATAGCGATCAGCCCCAGCATTTT
CDR3aa: CASSPMDRNSDQPQHF

v_gene: TRBV12-3/TRBV12-4
abundance: many
j_gene: TRBJ2-5
d_gene: .
CDR3nt: TGTGCCACTAAGGCTGACAGCGAGACCCAGTACTTC
CDR3aa: CATKADSETQYF

v_gene: TRBV11-3
abundance: .
j_gene: TRBJ2-2
d_gene: TRBD1
CDR3nt: TGTGCCAGCAGCATGGCGACAGGGGGCACCGGGGAGCTGTTTTTT
CDR3aa: CASSMATGGTGELFF

v_gene: TRBV29-1
abundance: .
j_gene: TRBJ2-7
d_gene: .
CDR3nt: TGCAGCGTTGTTGGCGCCCCCGCCTACGAGCAGTATTTC
CDR3aa: CSVVGAPAYEQYF

v_gene: TRBV5-1
abundance: .
j_gene: TRBJ2-5
d_gene: .
CDR3nt: TGCGCCAGCAGCCCATCGGGGGTAGGGGGAGAGGCCCAGTACTTC
CDR3aa: CASSPSGVGGEAQYF

v_gene: TRBV5-6
abundance: .
j_gene: TRBJ1-1
d_gene: .
CDR3nt: TGTGCCAGTAGCCCATGGGGCAAAGTGAACACTGAAGCTTTCTTT
CDR3aa: CASSPWGKVNTEAFF

v_gene: TRBV29-1
abundance: .
j_gene: TRBJ2-1
d_gene: TRBD2
CDR3nt: TGCAACGTTGGACTAACGGGAGGGTTCTACAATGACCAGTTCTTC
CDR3aa: CNVGLTGGFYNDQFF

v_gene: TRBV6-5
abundance: .
j_gene: TRBJ2-6
d_gene: .
CDR3nt: TGTGCCAGCAGGTTTTGTGGGAGCTCTGGGGCCAACGTCCTCACTTTC
CDR3aa: CASRFCGSSGANVLTF

v_gene: TRBV28
abundance: once
j_gene: TRBJ1-5
d_gene: .
CDR3nt: TGTGCCAGCAGTTTCGATGGGGAGAGCGATCAGCCCCAACATTTT
CDR3aa: CASSFDGESDQPQHF

v_gene: TRBV5-4
abundance: .
j_gene: TRBJ2-7
d_gene: .
CDR3nt: TGTACCAGCAGCAAGACTAGTGGAGGTCGAGGGGCCGAGCAGTACTTC
CDR3aa: CTSSKTSGGRGAEQYF

v_gene: TRBV5-5
abundance: .
j_gene: TRBJ2-4
d_gene: TRBD2
CDR3nt: TGTGCCAGCAGCCCATCGAGCGGGACCAAAAACATTCAGTACTTC
CDR3aa: CASSPSSGTKNIQYF

v_gene: TRBV10-2
abundance: many
j_gene: TRBJ2-7
d_gene: .
CDR3nt: TGCGCCAGCAGAGCTACAGGAGACCCCTACGAGCAGTACTTC
CDR3aa: CASRATGDPYEQYF

v_gene: TRBV5-4
abundance: .
j_gene: TRBJ2-2
d_gene: TRBD2
CDR3nt: TGTGCCAGCTGTTCGACTAGCGCGAACACCGGGGAGCCGTTTTTT
CDR3aa: CASCSTSANTGEPFF

v_gene: TRBV4-2
abundance: .
j_gene: TRBJ2-1
d_gene: TRBD1
CDR3nt: TGTGCCAGCAGCCGATGGACAGGGTCAGGTATCAATGAGCAGTTCTTC
CDR3aa: CASSRWTGSGINEQFF

v_gene: TRBV12-3/TRBV12-4
abundance: .
j_gene: TRBJ2-5
d_gene: .
CDR3nt: TGTGTCAGCAGTTCAATGGTTCCGGGGACCCAGTACTTC
CDR3aa: CVSSSMVPGTQYF

v_gene: TRBV7-2
abundance: many
j_gene: TRBJ2-7
d_gene: TRBD2
CDR3nt: TGTGCCAGCAGCTTAGTCGGCGGGAGGGTGGCCTACGAGCAGTACTTC
CDR3aa: CASSLVGGRVAYEQYF

v_gene: TRBV30
abundance: once
j_gene: TRBJ1-1
d_gene: .
CDR3nt: TGTGCCTGGCTGAGGGGGTTTTACATTGAAGTTTTCTTT
CDR3aa: CAWLRGFYIEVFF